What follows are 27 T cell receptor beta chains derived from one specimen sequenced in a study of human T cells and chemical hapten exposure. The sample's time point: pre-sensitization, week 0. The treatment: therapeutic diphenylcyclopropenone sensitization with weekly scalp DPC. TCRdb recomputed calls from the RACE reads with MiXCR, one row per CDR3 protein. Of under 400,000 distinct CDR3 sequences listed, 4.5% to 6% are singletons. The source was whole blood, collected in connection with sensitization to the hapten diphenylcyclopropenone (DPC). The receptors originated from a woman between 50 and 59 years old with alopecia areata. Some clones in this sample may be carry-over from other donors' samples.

CDR3 sequence reads: CSASLGQVSYEQYF. CDR3 nucleotides: TGCAGTGCTAGTCTCGGACAGGTGTCCTACGAGCAGTACTTC. The chain couples TRBV20-1 to TRBJ2-7; 7 bases agree with TRBD1. The CDR3 spans 14 residues. The V segment lost 3 bases and the J segment 1 base; nucleotides outside the gene matches: 6. Per the germline V gene, CDR1 is DFQATT and CDR2 is SNEGSKA (reference sequence).

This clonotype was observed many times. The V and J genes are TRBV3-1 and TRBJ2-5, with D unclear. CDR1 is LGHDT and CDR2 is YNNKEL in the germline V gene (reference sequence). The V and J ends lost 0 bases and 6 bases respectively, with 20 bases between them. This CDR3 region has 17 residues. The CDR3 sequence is CASSQEVAASLSQTQYF. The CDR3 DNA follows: TGTGCCAGCAGCCAAGAAGTGGCGGCTTCCCTAAGCCAGACCCAGTACTTC.

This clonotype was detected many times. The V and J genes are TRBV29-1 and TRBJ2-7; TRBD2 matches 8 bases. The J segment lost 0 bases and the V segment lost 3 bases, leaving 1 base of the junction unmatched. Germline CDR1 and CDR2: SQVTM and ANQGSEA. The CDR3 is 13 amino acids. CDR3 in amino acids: CSVDAGGSYEQYF. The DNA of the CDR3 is TGCAGCGTTGACGCGGGAGGCTCCTACGAGCAGTACTTC.

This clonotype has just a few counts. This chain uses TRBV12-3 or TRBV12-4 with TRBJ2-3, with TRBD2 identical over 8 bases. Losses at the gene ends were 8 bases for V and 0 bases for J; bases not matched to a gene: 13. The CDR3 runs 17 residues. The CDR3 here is CASGPRGGPTSTDTQYF. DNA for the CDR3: TGTGCCAGCGGGCCCCGGGGGGGTCCAACTAGCACAGATACGCAGTATTTT.

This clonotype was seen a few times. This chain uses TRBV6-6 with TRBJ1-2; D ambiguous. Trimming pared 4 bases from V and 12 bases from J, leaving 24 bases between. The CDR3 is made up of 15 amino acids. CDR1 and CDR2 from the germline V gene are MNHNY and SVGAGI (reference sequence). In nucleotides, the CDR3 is TGTGCCAGCAGTTCCCCAGTGAAAGGGCTCTCGGGTGACACCTTC. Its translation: CASSSPVKGLSGDTF.

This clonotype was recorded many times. The CDR3 nucleotides read TGTGCCAGCAGCCAGCTTATGGCAGATACGCAGTATTTT. The encoded protein is CASSQLMADTQYF. V is TRBV6-2 or TRBV6-3 and J is TRBJ2-3, with no clear D. Trimming removed 6 bases at V and 4 bases at J, with 11 bases between. Germline V gene data show CDR1 as MNHEY and CDR2 as SVGEGT. The CDR3 is made up of 13 amino acids.

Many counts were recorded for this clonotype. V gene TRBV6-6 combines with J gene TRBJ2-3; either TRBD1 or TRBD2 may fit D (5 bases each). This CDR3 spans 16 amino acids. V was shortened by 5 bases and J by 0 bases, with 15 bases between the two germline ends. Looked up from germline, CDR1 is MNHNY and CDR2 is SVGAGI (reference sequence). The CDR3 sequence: CASSPGRDHSTDTQYF. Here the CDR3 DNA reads TGTGCCAGCAGTCCTGGACGGGACCATAGCACAGATACGCAGTATTTT.

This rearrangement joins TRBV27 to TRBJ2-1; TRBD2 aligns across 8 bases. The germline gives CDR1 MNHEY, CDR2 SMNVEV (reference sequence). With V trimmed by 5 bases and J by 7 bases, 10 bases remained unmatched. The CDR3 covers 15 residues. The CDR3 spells CASSPDAGTRNEQFF. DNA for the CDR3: TGTGCCAGCAGTCCGGATGCCGGGACTAGGAATGAGCAGTTCTTC.

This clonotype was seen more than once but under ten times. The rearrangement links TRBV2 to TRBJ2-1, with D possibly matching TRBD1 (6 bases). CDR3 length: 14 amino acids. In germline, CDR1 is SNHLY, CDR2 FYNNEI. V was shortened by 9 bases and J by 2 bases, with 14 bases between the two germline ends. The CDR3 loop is CAREREGAYNEQFF. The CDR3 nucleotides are TGTGCCAGAGAAAGAGAGGGGGCCTACAATGAGCAGTTCTTC.

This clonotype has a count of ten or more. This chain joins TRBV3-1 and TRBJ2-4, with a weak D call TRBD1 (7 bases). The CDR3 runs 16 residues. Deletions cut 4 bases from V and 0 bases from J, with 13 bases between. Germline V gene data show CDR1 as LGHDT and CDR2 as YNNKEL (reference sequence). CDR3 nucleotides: TGTGCCAGCAGCCCCGCAGGGGGGTTAGCCAAAAACATTCAGTACTTC. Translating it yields CASSPAGGLAKNIQYF.

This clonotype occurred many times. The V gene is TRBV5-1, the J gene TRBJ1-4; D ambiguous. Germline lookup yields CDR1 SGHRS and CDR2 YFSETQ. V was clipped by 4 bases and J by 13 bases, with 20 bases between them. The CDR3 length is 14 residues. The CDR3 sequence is CASSLRPGERLLFF. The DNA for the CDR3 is TGCGCCAGCAGCCTTCGACCTGGGGAAAGACTACTGTTTTTT.

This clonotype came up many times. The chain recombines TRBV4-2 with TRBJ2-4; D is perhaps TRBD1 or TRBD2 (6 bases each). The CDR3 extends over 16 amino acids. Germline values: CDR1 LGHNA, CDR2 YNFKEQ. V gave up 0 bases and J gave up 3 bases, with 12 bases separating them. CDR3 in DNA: TGTGCCAGCAGCCAAGATCCCAGGGGAGGCAAAAACATTCAGTACTTC. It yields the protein CASSQDPRGGKNIQYF.

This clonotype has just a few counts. This chain's CDR3 is CASSLGGGASYNEQFF. In DNA, the CDR3 is TGCGCCAGCAGCTTGGGTGGGGGTGCCTCCTACAATGAGCAGTTCTTC. The chain employs TRBV5-1 and TRBJ2-1; D assignment may be TRBD1 or TRBD2 (5 bases each). V was shortened by 0 bases and J by 0 bases, with 10 bases between the two germline ends. Germline lookup yields CDR1 SGHRS and CDR2 YFSETQ. There are 16 residues in the CDR3.

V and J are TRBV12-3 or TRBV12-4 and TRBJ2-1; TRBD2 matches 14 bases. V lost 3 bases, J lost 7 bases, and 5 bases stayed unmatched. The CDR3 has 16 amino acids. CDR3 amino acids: CASSFPGLAGVNEQFF. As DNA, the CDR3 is TGTGCCAGCAGTTTCCCGGGACTAGCGGGGGTTAATGAGCAGTTCTTC.

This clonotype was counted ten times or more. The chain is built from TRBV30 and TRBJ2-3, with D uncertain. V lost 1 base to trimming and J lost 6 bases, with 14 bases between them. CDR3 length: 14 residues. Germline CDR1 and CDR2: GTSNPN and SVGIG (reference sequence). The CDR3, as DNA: TGTGCCTGGAGTGCTTTAAGGCAGACGGATACGCAGTATTTT. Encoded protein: CAWSALRQTDTQYF. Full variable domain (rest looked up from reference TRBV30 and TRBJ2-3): SQTIHQWPATLVQPVGSPLSLECTVEGTSNPNLYWYRQAAGRGLQLLFYSVGIGQISSEVPQNLSASRPQDRQFILSSKKLLLSDSGFYLCAWSALRQTDTQYFGPGTRLTVL.

CDR3 in DNA: TGTGCCAGCAGTTTCGTACACACTAACACTGAAGCTTTCTTT. Its translation: CASSFVHTNTEAFF. This sequence joins TRBV12-3 or TRBV12-4 and TRBJ1-1, with unresolved D. V lost 3 bases and J 2 bases, leaving 10 bases between the germline ends. The CDR3 contains 14 residues.

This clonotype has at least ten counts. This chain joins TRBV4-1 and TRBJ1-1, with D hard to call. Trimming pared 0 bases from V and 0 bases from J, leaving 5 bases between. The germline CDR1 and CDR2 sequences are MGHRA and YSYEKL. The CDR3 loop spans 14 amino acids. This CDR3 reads CASSQDTVNTEAFF. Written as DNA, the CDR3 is TGCGCCAGCAGCCAAGATACAGTGAACACTGAAGCTTTCTTT.

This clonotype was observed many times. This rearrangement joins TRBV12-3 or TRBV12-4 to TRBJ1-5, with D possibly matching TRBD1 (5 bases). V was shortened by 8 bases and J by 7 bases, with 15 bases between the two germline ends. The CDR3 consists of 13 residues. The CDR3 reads CASRSIEGQPQHF. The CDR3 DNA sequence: TGTGCCAGCCGGTCGATCGAGGGGCAGCCCCAGCATTTT.

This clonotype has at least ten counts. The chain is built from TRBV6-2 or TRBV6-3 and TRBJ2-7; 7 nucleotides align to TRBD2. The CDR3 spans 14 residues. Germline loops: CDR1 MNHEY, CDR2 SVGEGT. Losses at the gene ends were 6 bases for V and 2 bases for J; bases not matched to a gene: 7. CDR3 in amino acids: CASSGLGLTYEQYF. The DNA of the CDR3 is TGTGCCAGCAGCGGACTAGGATTAACCTACGAGCAGTACTTC.

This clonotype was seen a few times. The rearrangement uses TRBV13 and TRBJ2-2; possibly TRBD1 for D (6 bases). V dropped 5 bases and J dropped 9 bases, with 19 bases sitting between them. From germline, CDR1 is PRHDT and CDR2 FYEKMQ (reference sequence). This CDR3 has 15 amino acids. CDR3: CASSLDRRSHRELFF. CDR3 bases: TGTGCCAGCAGCCTCGACAGGAGATCCCACCGGGAGCTGTTTTTT.

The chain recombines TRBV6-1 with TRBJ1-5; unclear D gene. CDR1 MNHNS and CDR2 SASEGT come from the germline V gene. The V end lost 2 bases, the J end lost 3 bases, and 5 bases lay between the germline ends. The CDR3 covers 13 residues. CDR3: CASSESPNQPQHF. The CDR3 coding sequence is TGTGCCAGCAGTGAATCGCCCAATCAGCCCCAGCATTTT.

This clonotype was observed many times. The CDR3 is CASSPTGGYNEQFF. CDR3 in DNA: TGTGCCAGCAGTCCAACTGGGGGGTACAATGAGCAGTTCTTC. This chain uses TRBV12-3 or TRBV12-4 with TRBJ2-1, with D perhaps matching TRBD2 (6 bases). V shed 5 bases and J shed 4 bases, with 12 bases lying between them. This CDR3 has 14 amino acids.

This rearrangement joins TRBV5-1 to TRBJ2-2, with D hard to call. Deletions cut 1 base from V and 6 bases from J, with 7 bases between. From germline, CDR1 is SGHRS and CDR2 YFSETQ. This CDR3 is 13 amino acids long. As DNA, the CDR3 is TGCGCCAGCAGCTTGAATTCACCCGGGGAGCTGTTTTTT. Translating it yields CASSLNSPGELFF.

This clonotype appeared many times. Here the CDR3 reads CASSAGTSGVPTDTQYF. In DNA form, the CDR3 reads TGTGCCAGCAGCGCCGGGACTAGCGGGGTTCCCACAGATACGCAGTATTTT. V is TRBV9 and J is TRBJ2-3, with 13 positions matching TRBD2. The CDR3 length is 17 residues. Trimming cost V 3 bases and J 2 bases; bases outside gene matches: 6. Germline V gene data show CDR1 as SGDLS and CDR2 as YYNGEE.

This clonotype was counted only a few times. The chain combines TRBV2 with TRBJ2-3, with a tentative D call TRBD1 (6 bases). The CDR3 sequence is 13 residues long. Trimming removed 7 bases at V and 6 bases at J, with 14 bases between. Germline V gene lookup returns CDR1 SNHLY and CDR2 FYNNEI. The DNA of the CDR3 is TGTGCCAGCACTTATCAGGGGATGGATACGCAGTATTTT. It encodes CASTYQGMDTQYF.

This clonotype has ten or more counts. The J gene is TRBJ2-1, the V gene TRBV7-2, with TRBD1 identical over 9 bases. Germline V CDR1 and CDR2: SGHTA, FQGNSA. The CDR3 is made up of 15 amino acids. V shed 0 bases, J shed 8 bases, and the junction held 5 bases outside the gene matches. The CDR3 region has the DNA TGTGCCAGCAGCTTAGCCGGGACAGGGAGCGATGAGCAGTTCTTC. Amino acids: CASSLAGTGSDEQFF.

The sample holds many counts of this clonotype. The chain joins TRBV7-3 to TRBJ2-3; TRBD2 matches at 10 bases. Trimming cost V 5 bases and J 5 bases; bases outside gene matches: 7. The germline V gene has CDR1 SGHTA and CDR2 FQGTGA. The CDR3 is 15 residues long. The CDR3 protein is CASSQSGGAVDTQYF. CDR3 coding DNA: TGTGCCAGCAGCCAAAGCGGGGGGGCCGTAGATACGCAGTATTTT.